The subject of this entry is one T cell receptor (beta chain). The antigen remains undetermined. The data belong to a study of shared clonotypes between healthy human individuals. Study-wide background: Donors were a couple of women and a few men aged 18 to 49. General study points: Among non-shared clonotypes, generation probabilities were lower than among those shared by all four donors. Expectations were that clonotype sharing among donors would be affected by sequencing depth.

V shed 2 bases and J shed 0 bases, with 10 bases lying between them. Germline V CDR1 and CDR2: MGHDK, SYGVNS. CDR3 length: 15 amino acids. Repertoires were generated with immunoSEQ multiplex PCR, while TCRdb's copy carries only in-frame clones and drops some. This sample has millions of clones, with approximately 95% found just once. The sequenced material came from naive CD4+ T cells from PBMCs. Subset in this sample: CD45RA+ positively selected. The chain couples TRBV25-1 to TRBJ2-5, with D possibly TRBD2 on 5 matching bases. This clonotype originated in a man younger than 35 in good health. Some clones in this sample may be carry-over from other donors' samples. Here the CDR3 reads CASSEGGPYQETQYF. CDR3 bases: TGTGCCAGCAGTGAAGGCGGGCCCTACCAAGAGACCCAGTACTTC.